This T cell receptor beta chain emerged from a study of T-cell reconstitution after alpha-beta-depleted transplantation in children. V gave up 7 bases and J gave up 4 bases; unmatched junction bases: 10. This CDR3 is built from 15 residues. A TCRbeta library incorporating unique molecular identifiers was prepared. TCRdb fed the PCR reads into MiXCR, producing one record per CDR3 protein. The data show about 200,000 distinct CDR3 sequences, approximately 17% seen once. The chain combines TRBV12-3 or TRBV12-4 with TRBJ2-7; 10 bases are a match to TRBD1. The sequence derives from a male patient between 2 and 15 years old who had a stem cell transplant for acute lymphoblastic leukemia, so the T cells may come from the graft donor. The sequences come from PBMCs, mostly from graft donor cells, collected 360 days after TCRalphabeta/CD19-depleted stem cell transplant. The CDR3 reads CASNLGQGNWYEQYF. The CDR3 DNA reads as TGTGCCAGCAACCTGGGACAGGGGAATTGGTACGAGCAGTACTTC.